This paragraph covers one T cell receptor beta chain sequence. The antigen is not known. These data belong to a study of CD8 T cells in Susac syndrome. Study-level information: Blood was drawn from patients with Susac syndrome. At that point, they were therapy-naive, on corticosteroids, or on intravenous immunoglobulin alone. Whole-study findings and limits: No clonal expansion appeared among CD4+ T cells in Susac patients.

Random-hexamer reverse transcription was applied to about 0.45 to 1 ug RNA. TCRdb called the immunoSEQ multiplex PCR reads again in MiXCR, with one record for every CDR3 protein. The sample records about 200,000 distinct CDR3 sequences, roughly 91% being singletons. In germline, CDR1 is SNHLY, CDR2 FYNNEI. The V end lost 8 bases, the J end lost 2 bases, and 13 bases lay between the germline ends. The CDR3 loop spans 13 amino acids. The diagnostic criteria for definite or probable disease, as recently defined, were met by the patients with Susac syndrome. The V gene is TRBV2, the J gene TRBJ2-7, with D possibly TRBD1 on 5 matching bases. The TCR comes from a human donor with Susac syndrome. The sequenced sample consisted of CD4+ T cells from PBMCs. CDR3 amino acids: CASHSQGPYEQYF. CDR3 DNA: TGTGCCAGCCATAGCCAGGGTCCCTACGAGCAGTACTTC.